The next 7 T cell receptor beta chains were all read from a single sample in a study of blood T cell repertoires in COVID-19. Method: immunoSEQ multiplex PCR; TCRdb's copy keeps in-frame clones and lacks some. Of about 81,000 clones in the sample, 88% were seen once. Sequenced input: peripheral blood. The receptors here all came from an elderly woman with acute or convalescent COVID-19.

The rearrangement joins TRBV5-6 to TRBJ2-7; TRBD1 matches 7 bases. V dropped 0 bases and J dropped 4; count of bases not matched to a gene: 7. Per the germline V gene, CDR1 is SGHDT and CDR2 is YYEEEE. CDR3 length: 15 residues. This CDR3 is CASSLGQGGAYEQYF. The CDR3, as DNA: TGTGCCAGCAGCTTGGGACAGGGTGGGGCGTACGAGCAGTACTTC.

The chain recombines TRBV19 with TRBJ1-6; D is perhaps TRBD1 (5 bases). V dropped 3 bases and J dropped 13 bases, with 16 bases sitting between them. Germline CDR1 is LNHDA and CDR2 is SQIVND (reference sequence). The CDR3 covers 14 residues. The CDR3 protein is CASSMQGGINPLHF. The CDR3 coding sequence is TGTGCCAGTAGTATGCAGGGAGGGATTAATCCCCTCCACTTT.

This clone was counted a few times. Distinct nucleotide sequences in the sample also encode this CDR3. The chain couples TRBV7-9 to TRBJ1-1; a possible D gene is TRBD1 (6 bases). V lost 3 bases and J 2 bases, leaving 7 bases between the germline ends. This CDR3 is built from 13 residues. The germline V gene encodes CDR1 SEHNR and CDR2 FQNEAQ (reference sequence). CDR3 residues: CASSLTGNTEAFF. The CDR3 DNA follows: TGTGCCAGCAGCTTGACAGGAAACACTGAAGCTTTCTTT.

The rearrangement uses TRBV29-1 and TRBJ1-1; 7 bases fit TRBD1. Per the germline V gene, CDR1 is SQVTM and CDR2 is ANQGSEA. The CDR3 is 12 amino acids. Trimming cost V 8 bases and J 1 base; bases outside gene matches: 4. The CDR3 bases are TGCAGCATTCGACAGGGGAACACTGAAGCTTTCTTT. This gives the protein CSIRQGNTEAFF.

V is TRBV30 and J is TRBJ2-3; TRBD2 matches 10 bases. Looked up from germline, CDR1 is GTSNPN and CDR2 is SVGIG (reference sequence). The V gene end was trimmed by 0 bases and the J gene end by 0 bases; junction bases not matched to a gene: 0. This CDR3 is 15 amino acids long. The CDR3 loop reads CAWSVAGGSTDTQYF. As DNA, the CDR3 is TGTGCCTGGAGTGTAGCGGGGGGGAGCACAGATACGCAGTATTTT.

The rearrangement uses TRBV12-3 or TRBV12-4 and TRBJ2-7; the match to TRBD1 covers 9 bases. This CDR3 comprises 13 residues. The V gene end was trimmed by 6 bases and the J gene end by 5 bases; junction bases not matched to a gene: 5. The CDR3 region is CASRPTGGDEQYF. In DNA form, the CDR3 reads TGTGCCAGCAGGCCGACAGGGGGGGACGAGCAGTACTTC.

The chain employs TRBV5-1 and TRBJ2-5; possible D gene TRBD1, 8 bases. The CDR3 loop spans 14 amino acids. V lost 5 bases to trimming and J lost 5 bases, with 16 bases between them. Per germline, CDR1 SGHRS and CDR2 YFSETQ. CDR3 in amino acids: CASRYLQGGETQYF. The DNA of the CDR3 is TGCGCCAGCAGATACCTACAGGGGGGGGAGACCCAGTACTTC.